This T cell receptor (beta chain) was recorded in a study of low-dose radiotherapy and immunotherapy resistance in tumors. Study information: On an every-two-weeks schedule, patients received intravenous nivolumab 240 mg, along with ipilimumab 1 mg/kg every six weeks.

Alpha- and beta-chain coverage of first-strand cDNA came from TRAV- and TRBV-specific primers. A constant-region primer paired with the V-primer adapter amplified TCRs over approximately 19 PCR cycles. TCRdb re-analysed the reads in MiXCR, keeping a single row per CDR3 protein. The sample includes around 79,000 distinct CDR3 sequences, approximately 20% of them seen just once. The time point: before trial treatment. Ipilimumab, nivolumab, aspirin, low-dose cyclophosphamide and low-dose radiotherapy were administered to donors. The sequencing here drew on PBMCs, taken before treatment. This TCR was sampled from a male donor with prostate cancer.

CDR3 sequence: CAIKNEAGAETQYF. As DNA, the CDR3 is TGTGCCATCAAAAACGAGGCCGGGGCAGAGACCCAGTACTTC. This rearrangement joins TRBV10-3 to TRBJ2-5; D may correspond to TRBD1 or TRBD2 (5 bases each). V was shortened by 7 bases and J by 4 bases, with 16 bases between the two germline ends. This CDR3 is 14 amino acids long. Germline CDR1 reads ENHRY; CDR2 reads SYGVKD.